Shown below are 15 T cell receptor beta chains from a single sample sequenced in a study of CD8+ T cells in alopecia areata. Extracted RNA was reverse transcribed into cDNA, the sequencing template. Generated by immunoSEQ multiplex PCR, the TCRdb table keeps only in-frame clones and is missing some. This sample has 150,000 to 200,000 clones, with over 45% found just once. Sample treatment: oral pan-JAK inhibitor, 5-10 mg twice daily. Here the sequenced sample was CD4+ T cells sorted from blood, taken at week 24, from a patient treated with tofacitinib. The receptors originated from a human donor with alopecia areata.

This clone was found a few times. The chain joins TRBV5-1 to TRBJ2-7; TRBD1 matches 11 bases. Losses at the gene ends were 2 bases for V and 5 bases for J; bases not matched to a gene: 9. The CDR3 runs 16 residues. Germline CDR1 reads SGHRS; CDR2 reads YFSETQ. CDR3 sequence reads: CASSFAAGQGANEQYF. In nucleotides, the CDR3 is TGCGCCAGCAGCTTCGCTGCAGGACAGGGGGCGAACGAGCAGTACTTC. Complete variable domain (other parts from reference TRBV5-1 and TRBJ2-7): KAGVTQTPRYLIKTRGQQVTLSCSPISGHRSVSWYQQTPGQGLQFLFEYFSETQRNKGNFPGRFSGRQFSNSRSEMNVSTLELGDSALYLCASSFAAGQGANEQYFGPGTRLTVT.

This sequence joins TRBV19 and TRBJ2-2; 7 bases map to TRBD1. Germline loops: CDR1 LNHDA, CDR2 SQIVND (reference sequence). Losses at the gene ends were 4 bases for V and 4 bases for J; bases not matched to a gene: 12. This CDR3 has 17 residues. CDR3 coding DNA: TGTGCCAGTAGTAGACGGATGGGACAGAAGCCCACCGGGGAGCTGTTTTTT. This sequence encodes CASSRRMGQKPTGELFF.

This chain joins TRBV9 and TRBJ2-3, with TRBD2 matching over 8 bases. This CDR3 region has 17 residues. From germline, CDR1 is SGDLS and CDR2 YYNGEE. V trimming: 0 bases; J trimming: 1 base; junction bases outside the gene matches: 7. Here the CDR3 reads CASSVVGSSGRTDTQYF. As DNA, the CDR3 is TGTGCCAGCAGCGTAGTCGGTTCTAGCGGGCGCACAGATACGCAGTATTTT. Full variable domain (remainder filled in from reference TRBV9 and TRBJ2-3): DSGVTQTPKHLITATGQRVTLRCSPRSGDLSVYWYQQSLDQGLQFLIQYYNGEERAKGNILERFSAQQFPDLHSELNLSSLELGDSALYFCASSVVGSSGRTDTQYFGPGTRLTVL.

The table lists this clone with a few counts. V gene TRBV30 combines with J gene TRBJ2-1, with 9 positions matching TRBD2. This CDR3 spans 13 amino acids. Germline assignment: CDR1 GTSNPN and CDR2 SVGIG (reference sequence). After removal of 4 bases from V and 7 bases from J, the junction contained 5 bases not matched to a gene. The chain's CDR3 is CAWTRGRGNEQFF. As DNA, the CDR3 is TGTGCCTGGACGCGCGGGAGGGGGAATGAGCAGTTCTTC.

The rearrangement joins TRBV4-1 to TRBJ1-1, with D perhaps TRBD1 (5 bases). The V gene's germline CDR1 is MGHRA and CDR2 YSYEKL. The V end was cut by 3 bases, the J end by 3 bases, with 14 bases between. The CDR3 is 15 amino acids. CDR3 coding DNA: TGCGCCAGCAGCCACCCGGGCCGGGGGGACACTGAAGCTTTCTTT. Encoded protein: CASSHPGRGDTEAFF.

The rearrangement joins TRBV9 to TRBJ2-7, with D perhaps matching TRBD2 (5 bases). V dropped 0 bases and J dropped 6 bases, with 16 bases sitting between them. This CDR3 has 15 amino acids. Per the germline V gene, CDR1 is SGDLS and CDR2 is YYNGEE. The CDR3 DNA is TGTGCCAGCAGCGTAGTGGACCGTCCTGCGGGCGAGCAGTACTTC. As protein: CASSVVDRPAGEQYF.

The genes are TRBV28 and TRBJ2-2; D is perhaps TRBD2 (6 bases). CDR1 is MDHEN and CDR2 is SYDVKM in the germline V gene. This CDR3 is built from 16 residues. V shed 5 bases and J shed 4 bases, with 17 bases lying between them. CDR3 DNA sequence: TGTGCCAGCAGTCCCCCGGGGGAAGGACCCACCGGGGAGCTGTTTTTT. It codes for CASSPPGEGPTGELFF.

A few counts support this clone. The chain employs TRBV29-1 and TRBJ1-1; the D is unclear. Germline V gives CDR1 SQVTM, CDR2 ANQGSEA. The CDR3 has 12 amino acids. The V end lost 0 bases, the J end lost 7 bases, and 9 bases lay between the germline ends. Here the CDR3 DNA reads TGCAGCGTTGAAGATGGGATGTTTGAAGCTTTCTTT. This encodes CSVEDGMFEAFF.

The chain recombines TRBV29-1 with TRBJ2-1, with D unclear. The V gene lost 2 bases and the J gene lost 5 bases, with 7 bases spanning the gap. Germline V gene sequence: CDR1 SQVTM, CDR2 ANQGSEA. This CDR3 region has 12 residues. CDR3 in amino acids: CSVEKGNNEQFF. The CDR3 DNA is TGCAGCGTTGAAAAGGGTAACAATGAGCAGTTCTTC.

This clone showed up just a few times. The V gene is TRBV28, the J gene TRBJ2-3; 12 nucleotides align to TRBD2. Looked up from germline, CDR1 is MDHEN and CDR2 is SYDVKM. The CDR3 loop spans 16 amino acids. V lost 5 bases to trimming and J lost 5 bases; unmatched junction nucleotides: 8. The CDR3 protein is CASSTWTSGKGDTQYF. CDR3 nucleotide sequence: TGTGCCAGCAGTACCTGGACTAGCGGGAAGGGAGATACGCAGTATTTT.

This clone was picked up a small number of times. The rearrangement uses TRBV7-2 and TRBJ1-2; D ambiguous. This CDR3 is 12 amino acids long. Germline V gives CDR1 SGHTA, CDR2 FQGNSA. The V and J ends lost 2 bases and 7 bases respectively, with 8 bases between them. CDR3 sequence reads: CASSLSSSGYTF. DNA for the CDR3: TGTGCCAGCAGCTTAAGCAGCAGTGGCTACACCTTC.

This clone came up once. The chain uses TRBV4-3 and TRBJ1-2, with 7 bases matching TRBD1. Per the germline V gene, CDR1 is LGHNA and CDR2 is YSLEER. The length of the CDR3 is 14 residues. The J segment lost 4 bases and the V segment lost 1 base, leaving 3 bases of the junction unmatched. For the CDR3, the DNA is TGCGCCAGCAGCCAAGCGGACAGGCTCTATGGCTACACCTTC. Protein sequence: CASSQADRLYGYTF.

The chain employs TRBV9 and TRBJ2-7, with D maybe TRBD1 (6 bases). With 0 bases removed from V and 4 bases from J, the gap between germline ends came to 11 bases. The CDR3 sequence is 14 residues long. The germline V gene encodes CDR1 SGDLS and CDR2 YYNGEE. CDR3 nucleotide sequence: TGTGCCAGCAGCGTAGGAACAGGGTGGTACGAGCAGTACTTC. Its translation is CASSVGTGWYEQYF.

The chain is built from TRBV5-6 and TRBJ2-3, with unresolved D. The CDR3 is 15 amino acids. V gave up 7 bases and J gave up 6 bases, with 21 bases separating them. Germline lookup yields CDR1 SGHDT and CDR2 YYEEEE. The CDR3 nucleotides are TGTGCCAGCCAAGAATTACTGTACGAATCGGATACGCAGTATTTT. This gives the protein CASQELLYESDTQYF.

Only a few counts were recorded for this clone. The chain combines TRBV2 with TRBJ2-1; 9 bases line up with TRBD1. The CDR3 is made up of 14 amino acids. V dropped 7 bases and J dropped 2; count of bases not matched to a gene: 3. Germline assignment: CDR1 SNHLY and CDR2 FYNNEI. CDR3 protein: CASKGQGTYNEQFF. As DNA, the CDR3 is TGTGCCAGCAAGGGACAGGGAACCTACAATGAGCAGTTCTTC. The whole variable domain, remainder taken from reference TRBV2 and TRBJ2-1, is EPEVTQTPSHQVTQMGQEVILRCVPISNHLYFYWYRQILGQKVEFLVSFYNNEISEKSEIFDDQFSVERPDGSNFTLKIRSTKLEDSAMYFCASKGQGTYNEQFFGPGTRLTVL.